This T cell receptor beta chain comes out of a study of T cell responses to AZD1222 COVID-19 vaccine. Study results and limitations: Repertoire sampling occurred only after the peak T cell response. Females outnumbered males among donors, who were mostly white British; clonal diversity was possibly underestimated. Nearly half of the spike-specific TCRs reportedly recognize variant regions that carry no mutations.

Using immunoSEQ multiplex PCR, the repertoire was profiled, and TCRdb retains in-frame clones only, with some absent. In the table there are around 140,000 clones, more than 85% of which are singletons. Germline V gene lookup returns CDR1 GTSNPN and CDR2 SVGIG (reference sequence). The CDR3 sequence is 13 residues long. V was trimmed by 7 bases and J by 3 bases, leaving 13 bases between them. This clone was counted once. Antigen specificity is unknown. Source: peripheral blood, taken 28 days after the second AZD1222 dose. The TCR originated in an adult who received the AZD1222 COVID-19 vaccine. The chain is built from TRBV30 and TRBJ1-5; D unresolved. This CDR3 is CAYTDGYNQPQHF. The CDR3 DNA reads TGTGCCTATACGGACGGTTACAATCAGCCCCAGCATTTT.